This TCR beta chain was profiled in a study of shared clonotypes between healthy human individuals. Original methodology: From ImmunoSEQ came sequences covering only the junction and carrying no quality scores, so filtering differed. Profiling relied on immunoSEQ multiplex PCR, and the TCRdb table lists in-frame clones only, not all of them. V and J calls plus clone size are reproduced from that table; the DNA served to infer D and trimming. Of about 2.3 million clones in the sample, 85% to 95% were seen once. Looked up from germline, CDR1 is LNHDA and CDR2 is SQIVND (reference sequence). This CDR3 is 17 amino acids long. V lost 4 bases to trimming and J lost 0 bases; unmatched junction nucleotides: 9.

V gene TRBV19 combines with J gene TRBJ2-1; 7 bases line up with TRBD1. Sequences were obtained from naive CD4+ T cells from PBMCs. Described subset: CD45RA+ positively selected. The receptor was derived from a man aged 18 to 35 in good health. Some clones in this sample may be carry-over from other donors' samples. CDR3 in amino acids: CASSTRQGTSSYNEQFF. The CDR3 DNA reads TGTGCCAGTAGTACGAGACAGGGAACGAGCTCCTACAATGAGCAGTTCTTC. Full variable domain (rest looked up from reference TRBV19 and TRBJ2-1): DGGITQSPKYLFRKEGQNVTLSCEQNLNHDAMYWYRQDPGQGLRLIYYSQIVNDFQKGDIAEGYSVSREKKESFPLTVTSAQKNPTAFYLCASSTRQGTSSYNEQFFGPGTRLTVL.